The 15 T cell receptor beta chains below all came from one sample that was sequenced in a study of T cells in Graves' hyperthyroidism and ophthalmopathy. Authors of the study amplified TCR beta CDR3 regions from RNA transcripts. HTBI primers were employed in a first-round RT-PCR of the TCR CDR3. TCRdb redid the calling of the multiplex PCR reads with MiXCR, one entry per CDR3 protein. The table has some 700,000 distinct CDR3 sequences, around 16% seen once; the top ten hold around 16%. The specimen sequenced was blood. The receptors here all came from a man aged 45 to 65 with Graves' hyperthyroidism.

This clonotype was seen only a few times. V gene TRBV5-1 combines with J gene TRBJ2-2, with 8 bases aligning to TRBD2. CDR1 is SGHRS, CDR2 YFSETQ, per germline. The trim removed 0 bases at V and 5 bases at J, leaving 15 bases unmatched. The CDR3 length is 19 residues. This chain's CDR3 is CASSLAPGLELSWTGELFF. The DNA for the CDR3 is TGCGCCAGCAGCTTGGCACCGGGACTAGAACTGTCATGGACCGGGGAGCTGTTTTTT.

A note on this clonotype: A single base separates this from a much larger clone, so it may be a read error. The rearrangement joins TRBV7-9 to TRBJ1-1, with D perhaps TRBD1 (5 bases). The CDR3 loop spans 13 amino acids. The V gene's germline CDR1 is SEHNR and CDR2 FQNEAQ (reference sequence). The DNA for the CDR3 is TGTGCCAGCAGCGCAAACCTGGACACTGGAGCTTTCTTT. Its protein is CASSANLDTGAFF.

The rearrangement joins TRBV18 to TRBJ2-2; D remains ambiguous. Germline CDR1 is KGHSH and CDR2 is LQKENI. This CDR3 has 14 amino acids. Trimming took off 0 bases at V and 3 bases at J, with 5 bases between the two ends. CDR3: CASSPPADTGELFF. CDR3 nucleotides: TGTGCCAGCTCACCACCTGCGGACACCGGGGAGCTGTTTTTT.

This clonotype was counted at least ten times. This rearrangement joins TRBV27 to TRBJ2-7, with TRBD1 as a possible D gene (5 bases). Germline-derived CDR1 and CDR2 are MNHEY and SMNVEV (reference sequence). Trimming pared 0 bases from V and 0 bases from J, leaving 15 bases between. This CDR3 spans 17 amino acids. The CDR3 DNA follows: TGTGCCAGCAGTTTATCCCTCGAGACAGCGAGCTCCTACGAGCAGTACTTC. It translates to CASSLSLETASSYEQYF.

The chain recombines TRBV18 with TRBJ1-4, with D maybe TRBD1 (6 bases). This CDR3 contains 13 residues. The germline CDR1 and CDR2 sequences are KGHSH and LQKENI. Trimming removed 11 bases at V and 8 bases at J, with 18 bases between. The CDR3 is CAGRGSRGEKLFF. CDR3 DNA sequence: TGTGCCGGTCGTGGATCCAGGGGAGAAAAACTGTTTTTT.

There are many counts of this clonotype. The chain carries TRBV20-1 and TRBJ2-3; 11 positions agree with TRBD2. CDR3 length equals 15 residues. CDR1 and CDR2 (germline): DFQATT, SNEGSKA (reference sequence). The ends lost 5 bases at V and 0 bases at J; junction bases unmatched: 4. The CDR3 here is CSAARTSGSTDTQYF. As DNA, the CDR3 is TGCAGTGCTGCTCGGACTAGCGGGAGCACAGATACGCAGTATTTT.

This clonotype was observed a handful of times. The chain employs TRBV5-5 and TRBJ2-1; TRBD2 agrees at 10 bases. Per germline, CDR1 SGHKS and CDR2 YYEKEE (reference sequence). The CDR3 runs 13 residues. V was pared by 2 bases and J by 10 bases, with 3 bases of the junction left unmatched. The chain's CDR3 is CASSLSGLAEQFF. CDR3 coding DNA: TGTGCCAGCAGCTTATCGGGACTAGCGGAGCAGTTCTTC.

About this clonotype itself: This clone may be a read error of a much larger clone one base away. The J gene is TRBJ2-1, the V gene TRBV7-9; TRBD2 matches 12 bases. Trimming at V came to 5 bases and at J to 4 bases, leaving 3 bases not matched to a gene. CDR3 length: 15 amino acids. CDR1 SEHNR and CDR2 FQNEAQ come from the germline V gene (reference sequence). In nucleotides, the CDR3 is TGTGCCAGCAGCACTAGCGGGAGGAAGTACAATGAGCAGTTCTTC. It translates to CASSTSGRKYNEQFF.

The gene calls are TRBV28 and TRBJ1-5, with 7 bases fitting TRBD1. Germline V CDR1 and CDR2: MDHEN, SYDVKM. The CDR3 loop spans 13 amino acids. V was pared by 6 bases and J by 7 bases, with 6 bases of the junction left unmatched. The CDR3 sequence is CASRHDREQPQHF. DNA of the CDR3: TGTGCCAGCAGGCACGACAGGGAACAGCCCCAGCATTTT.

This clonotype showed up just a few times. The V and J genes are TRBV9 and TRBJ2-3, with TRBD2 as a possible D gene (6 bases). V was pared by 3 bases and J by 1 base, with 12 bases between. CDR3 length equals 15 residues. The germline V gene has CDR1 SGDLS and CDR2 YYNGEE. CDR3 DNA: TGTGCCAGCAGCGCCCCGGGAGTGGGCACAGATACGCAGTATTTT. Translating it yields CASSAPGVGTDTQYF.

The chain links TRBV3-1 to TRBJ2-4; D is undetermined. CDR3 size: 16 residues. Germline lookup yields CDR1 LGHDT and CDR2 YNNKEL (reference sequence). V was clipped by 0 bases and J by 0 bases, with 9 bases between them. This CDR3 reads CASSQDSLLAKNIQYF. CDR3 DNA sequence: TGTGCCAGCAGCCAAGATTCTCTCCTAGCCAAAAACATTCAGTACTTC.

The J gene is TRBJ2-6, the V gene TRBV9; 7 nucleotides align to TRBD1. Germline trimming cut 2 bases from V and 0 bases from J; bases unmatched to any gene: 5. The CDR3 runs to 17 residues. Germline CDR1 reads SGDLS; CDR2 reads YYNGEE. CDR3 coding DNA: TGTGCCAGCAGCGTGGGGACAGTCTACTCTGGGGCCAACGTCCTGACTTTC. This gives the protein CASSVGTVYSGANVLTF.

As concerns this clonotype: A read error may explain this, as a much larger clone is one base away. The V and J genes are TRBV30 and TRBJ2-3; D not certain. The germline V gene has CDR1 GTSNPN and CDR2 SVGIG (reference sequence). Deletions cut 1 base from V and 2 bases from J, with 13 bases between. This CDR3 region has 15 residues. The CDR3 here is CAWSDTVRNTDTQYF. Here the CDR3 DNA reads TGTGCCTGGAGTGACACTGTGCGGAACACAGATACGCAGTATTTT.

This clonotype turned up a few times. The chain is built from TRBV29-1 and TRBJ1-4; 8 nucleotides line up with TRBD1. In germline, CDR1 is SQVTM, CDR2 ANQGSEA. V lost 3 bases to trimming and J lost 7 bases; unmatched junction nucleotides: 10. The CDR3 loop spans 15 amino acids. CDR3 sequence reads: CSVDGGPGTGEKLFF. CDR3 nucleotide sequence: TGCAGCGTTGATGGGGGGCCCGGGACAGGTGAAAAACTGTTTTTT.

To note about this clonotype: A single base separates this from a much larger clone, so it may be a read error. This chain joins TRBV20-1 and TRBJ2-7; 7 bases match TRBD1. In germline, CDR1 is DFQATT, CDR2 SNEGSKA (reference sequence). The CDR3 spans 14 residues. CDR3 residues: CSARDRDRTYDQYF. CDR3 nucleotides: TGCAGTGCTAGAGATCGGGACAGAACCTACGACCAGTACTTC.